These 3 T cell receptor beta chains were sequenced from one sample in a study of memory CD4+ T cells and cytomegalovirus serostatus. The method was immunoSEQ multiplex PCR; TCRdb's version includes in-frame clones alone and lacks a portion of them. The sample shows 40,000 to 55,000 clones, roughly 72% of them seen only once. Single viable CD3+CD4+CD8-CD45RO+ cells were sorted as the memory CD4+ T cells. The source material was memory CD4+ T cells from blood. These receptors were taken from an adult in good health and CMV-seropositive.

The chain has TRBV5-6 and TRBJ1-6, with TRBD1 matching 7 bases. Germline V gives CDR1 SGHDT, CDR2 YYEEEE. Trimming at V came to 1 base and at J to 7 bases, leaving 2 bases not matched to a gene. The length of the CDR3 is 14 residues. CDR3 nucleotide sequence: TGTGCCAGCAGCTTGACGACAGGGAATTCACCCCTCCACTTT. It codes for CASSLTTGNSPLHF.

The chain uses TRBV2 and TRBJ2-7, with 8 bases that match TRBD1. The V segment lost 9 bases and the J segment 3 bases; nucleotides outside the gene matches: 7. The CDR3 runs to 13 residues. Germline-derived CDR1 and CDR2 are SNHLY and FYNNEI. CDR3 sequence (DNA): TGTGCCAGTAGAACTGACAGGGGCTACGAGCAGTACTTC. This sequence encodes CASRTDRGYEQYF.

The CDR3 DNA is TGTGCCAGCAGCTTCCGGGACAGTTACACAGATACGCAGTATTTT. It encodes CASSFRDSYTDTQYF. This chain uses TRBV5-4 with TRBJ2-3; 7 nucleotides agree with TRBD1. Germline CDR1 reads SGHNT; CDR2 reads YYREEE (reference sequence). V trimming: 2 bases; J trimming: 2 bases; junction bases outside the gene matches: 5. The CDR3 length is 15 residues.